The present T cell receptor (beta chain) was sequenced within a study of lymphopenia after photon versus proton radiotherapy. Study-wide points: Under photons, naive T cells and diversity fell while effector/memory populations rose.

Repertoires were generated with immunoSEQ multiplex PCR, while TCRdb's copy carries only in-frame clones and drops some. This table has 55,000 to 75,000 clones, about nine tenths appearing once. For this clone: Its matching antigen is unknown.

CDR3 size: 14 residues. Germline V CDR1 and CDR2: LNHDA, SQIVND (reference sequence). The V and J ends lost 5 bases and 2 bases respectively, with 11 bases between them. The source is a woman in her seventies with pancreatic cancer. The rearrangement links TRBV19 to TRBJ2-3; perhaps TRBD2 as D (6 bases). Specimen: peripheral blood, collected from a patient treated with photon-based radiotherapy. This CDR3 reads CASSLRETTDTQYF. The CDR3 DNA reads as TGTGCCAGTAGTCTCCGGGAGACCACAGATACGCAGTATTTT.